Below are 9 T cell receptor beta chains sequenced from a single sample in a study of blood T cell repertoires in COVID-19. Produced via immunoSEQ multiplex PCR; TCRdb's table is partial and in-frame only. The sample consists of 45,000 to 55,000 clones, about 86% of them appearing once. Specimen: peripheral blood. All receptors come from a human donor in a cohort sampled during active COVID-19.

The chain is built from TRBV11-2 and TRBJ2-3; unclear D gene. This CDR3 spans 11 amino acids. Germline CDR1 is SGHAT and CDR2 is FQNNGV. Trimming stripped 5 bases from V and 4 bases from J, with 4 bases between. The CDR3 reads CASSLSDTQYF. CDR3 DNA: TGTGCCAGCAGCCTATCAGATACGCAGTATTTT.

The V gene is TRBV10-1, the J gene TRBJ2-1; 10 bases are a match to TRBD2. Trimming at V came to 7 bases and at J to 7 bases, leaving 7 bases not matched to a gene. The CDR3 loop spans 14 amino acids. Looked up from germline, CDR1 is WNHNN and CDR2 is SYGVQD (reference sequence). In DNA form, the CDR3 reads TGCGCCAGCAAAGATAGCGGGGGGAAGAATGAGCAGTTCTTC. The encoded protein is CASKDSGGKNEQFF.

This clone was seen once. The V gene is TRBV5-1, the J gene TRBJ2-7; the match to TRBD2 covers 7 bases. Germline V gives CDR1 SGHRS, CDR2 YFSETQ. The V and J ends lost 4 bases and 2 bases, in that order; junction bases with no gene match: 6. The CDR3 runs to 14 residues. The CDR3 reads CASSPIAGAYEQYF. CDR3 in DNA: TGCGCCAGCAGCCCTATAGCGGGCGCCTACGAGCAGTACTTC.

The rearrangement joins TRBV11-2 to TRBJ2-3, with TRBD2 matching 12 bases. CDR3 length equals 15 residues. Germline-derived CDR1 and CDR2 are SGHAT and FQNNGV. Trimming cost V 5 bases and J 0 bases; bases outside gene matches: 0. The CDR3 loop is CASSGTSGSTDTQYF. The CDR3 bases are TGTGCCAGCAGCGGGACTAGCGGGAGCACAGATACGCAGTATTTT.

The rearrangement links TRBV7-9 to TRBJ1-1, with TRBD1 identical over 9 bases. Germline trimming cut 5 bases from V and 5 bases from J; bases unmatched to any gene: 6. Germline V gene lookup returns CDR1 SEHNR and CDR2 FQNEAQ (reference sequence). CDR3 size: 14 residues. Here the CDR3 DNA reads TGTGCCAGCAGCAAACAGGGGGCTGGGACTGAAGCTTTCTTT. This sequence encodes CASSKQGAGTEAFF.

This clone appeared a few times. This specimen includes other DNA sequences encoding the same CDR3. The chain combines TRBV10-2 with TRBJ2-3; the D is unclear. Trimming removed 2 bases at V and 3 bases at J, with 12 bases between. The CDR3 is 15 residues long. CDR1 is WSHSY, CDR2 SAAADI, per germline. CDR3 nucleotide sequence: TGCGCCAGCAGTGAGAGTCCGGTTAGTACAGATACGCAGTATTTT. Translation: CASSESPVSTDTQYF.

This sequence joins TRBV2 and TRBJ2-3; no clear D. The CDR3 contains 15 residues. Trimming took off 7 bases at V and 1 base at J, with 15 bases between the two ends. Germline CDR1 is SNHLY and CDR2 is FYNNEI. The CDR3: CASTNTPARTDTQYF. The CDR3 DNA is TGTGCCAGCACCAACACCCCTGCACGCACAGATACGCAGTATTTT.

J is TRBJ1-5 and V is TRBV18; D not certain. The CDR3 is 13 residues long. With 3 bases removed from V and 2 bases from J, the gap between germline ends came to 5 bases. Looked up from germline, CDR1 is KGHSH and CDR2 is LQKENI. The CDR3 loop is CASSPGGNQPQHF. CDR3 DNA: TGTGCCAGCTCACCCGGGGGCAATCAGCCCCAGCATTTT.

This clone was seen only a few times. The V and J genes are TRBV5-6 and TRBJ1-6; D may be TRBD1 (5 bases). The CDR3 totals 14 residues. Germline values: CDR1 SGHDT, CDR2 YYEEEE. The V and J ends lost 3 bases and 9 bases respectively, with 13 bases between them. CDR3 sequence: CASSSPTDTSPLHF. The CDR3 DNA reads TGTGCCAGCAGCTCTCCGACAGACACTTCACCCCTCCACTTT.